Sequencing of this T cell receptor (beta chain) was carried out in a study of CD8 T cells in ankylosing spondylitis. Findings and limits, study-wide: Disease-associated clones were reportedly significantly overrepresented in matched ankylosing spondylitis synovial fluid. Earlier studies detected some motif variants in reactive arthritis synovial fluid and blood. Typical of ankylosing spondylitis blood, it appeared, was a TCR beta motif of eight highly homologous variants.

Comment on this clonotype: Its antigen is as yet unknown.

TCRdb re-analysed the 5' RACE reads in MiXCR, keeping a single row per CDR3 protein. The table includes 200,000 to 250,000 distinct CDR3 sequences, 20% to 30% detected once. This CDR3 comprises 19 residues. This TCR was recovered from a male donor with ankylosing spondylitis or in good health (not recorded which). The chain employs TRBV12-3 or TRBV12-4 and TRBJ2-3; the match to TRBD2 covers 10 bases. The specimen sequenced was blood, either unsorted or a sorted T cell fraction (not recorded which). In DNA, the CDR3 is TGTACCTTCAGTCAAAGACAGGGGCGGACTAGCGGCGACGCAGATACGCAGTATTTT. It specifies CTFSQRQGRTSGDADTQYF.